This TCR beta chain was recorded in a study of blood T cell repertoires in COVID-19. Study-level information: COVID-19 samples, acute and convalescent, were from the United States, Italy and Spain.

Profiling relied on immunoSEQ multiplex PCR, and the TCRdb table lists in-frame clones only, not all of them. The sample holds 150,000 to 200,000 clones, 82% seen once. The sample consisted of peripheral blood. The receptor's source is a woman in her 70s with acute or convalescent COVID-19.

The CDR3 is CASHRDSPLHF. CDR3 nucleotide sequence: TGTGCCAGCCACAGAGACTCACCCCTCCACTTT. V and J are TRBV28 and TRBJ1-6; D ambiguous. V was trimmed by 8 bases and J by 10 bases, leaving 9 bases between them. This CDR3 region has 11 residues. Germline-derived CDR1 and CDR2 are MDHEN and SYDVKM.